These 23 T cell receptor beta chains were all obtained from the same sample, sequenced in a study of T-cell memory formation after mild COVID-19. One entry per CDR3 protein, called by TCRdb with MiXCR from the 5' RACE reads. Among some 440,000 distinct CDR3 sequences listed, roughly 25% were seen once. Sequencing input: PBMCs or a T cell subset sorted from them (not recorded which). The receptor set was obtained from an adult woman who had mild COVID-19 (a few samples of this study predate the infection). Cell type and time point are not known.

This clonotype has just a few counts. The rearrangement uses TRBV11-2 and TRBJ2-7; weak D call: TRBD1 (6 bases). CDR1 and CDR2 (germline): SGHAT, FQNNGV. V dropped 3 bases and J dropped 0 bases, with 15 bases sitting between them. The CDR3 sequence is 16 residues long. CDR3 coding DNA: TGTGCCAGCAGCTTGACCGACAGGTTGAGCTCCTACGAGCAGTACTTC. This sequence encodes CASSLTDRLSSYEQYF.

This clonotype has a handful of counts. This chain links TRBV12-3 or TRBV12-4 with TRBJ1-2; the D gene is possibly TRBD1 (6 bases). The CDR3 is made up of 13 amino acids. Trimming removed 3 bases at V and 3 bases at J, with 8 bases between. This CDR3 is CASSFGTHYGYTF. The DNA of the CDR3 is TGTGCCAGCAGTTTCGGGACACACTATGGCTACACCTTC.

This chain connects TRBV7-9 to TRBJ1-1; D is uncertain. Per the germline V gene, CDR1 is SEHNR and CDR2 is FQNEAQ (reference sequence). The CDR3 consists of 13 residues. The V end was cut by 7 bases, the J end by 3 bases, with 12 bases between. CDR3 protein: CASTPPPDTEAFF. CDR3 coding DNA: TGTGCCAGCACTCCTCCTCCGGACACTGAAGCTTTCTTT.

This clonotype was counted a few times. This chain's CDR3 is CSASGRFNTEAFF. As DNA, the CDR3 is TGCAGCGCCTCAGGCCGATTCAACACTGAAGCTTTCTTT. V is TRBV29-1 and J is TRBJ1-1, with unresolved D. Germline CDR1 and CDR2: SQVTM and ANQGSEA. With 7 bases removed from V and 2 bases from J, the gap between germline ends came to 14 bases. CDR3 length equals 13 residues.

This clonotype has a handful of counts. This chain uses TRBV12-3 or TRBV12-4 with TRBJ2-3, with 8 bases that match TRBD1. V was pared by 8 bases and J by 0 bases, with 7 bases of the junction left unmatched. CDR3 length: 15 residues. CDR3 protein: CASGQGAVSTDTQYF. The CDR3, as DNA: TGTGCCAGCGGCCAGGGGGCTGTTAGCACAGATACGCAGTATTTT.

The table lists this clonotype with a count of one. The chain carries TRBV20-1 and TRBJ2-2; D unresolved. The CDR3 runs 14 residues. The germline CDR1 and CDR2 sequences are DFQATT and SNEGSKA (reference sequence). Trimming pared 5 bases from V and 1 base from J, leaving 11 bases between. DNA for the CDR3: TGCAGTGCTGCCCTCTGGGGGAACACCGGGGAGCTGTTTTTT. It specifies CSAALWGNTGELFF.

In this sample, this clonotype turned up a few times. V gene TRBV5-1 combines with J gene TRBJ1-5; 8 bases match TRBD1. The CDR3 loop spans 15 amino acids. The germline CDR1 and CDR2 sequences are SGHRS and YFSETQ. Trimming at V came to 4 bases and at J to 4 bases, leaving 7 bases not matched to a gene. CDR3 in amino acids: CASSQTGAPNQPQHF. CDR3 in DNA: TGCGCCAGCAGCCAGACAGGGGCCCCTAATCAGCCCCAGCATTTT.

This clonotype was seen only a few times. The chain is built from TRBV18 and TRBJ2-1; TRBD1 matches 9 bases. The CDR3 is 12 residues long. The V gene end was trimmed by 3 bases and the J gene end by 14 bases; junction bases not matched to a gene: 5. The germline gives CDR1 KGHSH, CDR2 LQKENI. CDR3 in DNA: TGTGCCAGCTCACCTATGGGACAGGGAAAGTTCTTC. Translating gives CASSPMGQGKFF. The full variable domain, with the rest looked up from reference TRBV18 and TRBJ2-1, is NAGVMQNPRHLVRRRGQEARLRCSPMKGHSHVYWYRQLPEEGLKFMVYLQKENIIDESGMPKERFSAEFPKEGPSILRIQQVVRGDSAAYFCASSPMGQGKFFGPGTRLTVL.

This clonotype was counted between two and nine times. The chain is built from TRBV5-1 and TRBJ1-1; 8 bases line up with TRBD1. Trimming removed 0 bases from V and 5 bases from J; junction bases left unmatched: 12. Germline lookup yields CDR1 SGHRS and CDR2 YFSETQ. This CDR3 contains 17 residues. The CDR3 sequence: CASSLAGQGAGGTEAFF. The CDR3 DNA reads TGCGCCAGCAGCTTGGCCGGGCAGGGGGCAGGAGGAACTGAAGCTTTCTTT.

A few counts support this clonotype. J is TRBJ2-7 and V is TRBV20-1; TRBD1 matches 9 bases. Looked up from germline, CDR1 is DFQATT and CDR2 is SNEGSKA (reference sequence). Trimming removed 2 bases from V and 1 base from J; junction bases left unmatched: 6. The CDR3 covers 15 residues. The CDR3 DNA reads as TGCAGTGCTAGATACCCAGACAGGGGGTCCTACGAGCAGTACTTC. Translated: CSARYPDRGSYEQYF.

This clonotype came up many times. The V gene is TRBV7-9, the J gene TRBJ2-3; possibly TRBD1 for D (5 bases). Between the trimmed V and J ends, which lost 4 bases and 6 bases, there was a span of 29 bases. CDR3 length: 19 amino acids. Germline CDR1 reads SEHNR; CDR2 reads FQNEAQ (reference sequence). The CDR3 sequence: CASSSSRLRVGAYDDTQYF. The CDR3 coding sequence is TGTGCCAGCAGCTCCTCACGGCTTCGGGTAGGGGCCTACGACGATACGCAGTATTTT.

This clonotype has a handful of counts. J is TRBJ1-5 and V is TRBV20-1; tentatively, D is TRBD1 (5 bases). The CDR3 has 13 residues. The ends were cut back, 5 bases at V and 1 base at J, with 9 bases in the middle. CDR1 is DFQATT and CDR2 is SNEGSKA in the germline V gene (reference sequence). CDR3 in amino acids: CSAYRDSNQPQHF. CDR3 nucleotides: TGCAGTGCTTACCGGGACAGCAATCAGCCCCAGCATTTT.

This chain uses TRBV5-1 with TRBJ2-7; D is undetermined. Germline V gene sequence: CDR1 SGHRS, CDR2 YFSETQ. Trimming stripped 0 bases from V and 5 bases from J, with 6 bases between. The CDR3 covers 12 residues. CDR3 sequence: CASSLGIDEQYF. CDR3 nucleotides: TGCGCCAGCAGCTTGGGCATAGACGAGCAGTACTTC.

This clonotype was recorded at least ten times. The chain combines TRBV4-1 with TRBJ2-1; TRBD2 matches at 9 bases. Germline V gives CDR1 MGHRA, CDR2 YSYEKL. The J segment lost 2 bases and the V segment lost 4 bases, leaving 9 bases of the junction unmatched. CDR3 length: 17 amino acids. The DNA of the CDR3 is TGCGCCAGCAGCCCCGGGGTAGCGGGGGACCCCTACAATGAGCAGTTCTTC. Its protein is CASSPGVAGDPYNEQFF.

The chain is built from TRBV7-8 and TRBJ2-5, with D maybe TRBD1 (5 bases). The V gene's germline CDR1 is SGHVS and CDR2 FQNEAQ. Trimming cost V 3 bases and J 0 bases, with 11 bases left between them. This CDR3 spans 15 amino acids. CDR3 in amino acids: CASSLSSGYQETQYF. The CDR3 DNA sequence: TGTGCCAGCAGCTTGTCATCAGGGTACCAAGAGACCCAGTACTTC. Complete variable domain (other parts from reference TRBV7-8 and TRBJ2-5): GAGVSQSPRYKVAKRGQDVALRCDPISGHVSLFWYQQALGQGPEFLTYFQNEAQLDKSGLPSDRFFAERPEGSVSTLKIQRTQQEDSAVYLCASSLSSGYQETQYFGPGTRLLVL.

The sample holds a few counts of this clonotype. This sequence joins TRBV20-1 and TRBJ1-5; unclear D gene. Trimming cost V 8 bases and J 3 bases, with 17 bases left between them. This CDR3 contains 14 residues. The germline gives CDR1 DFQATT, CDR2 SNEGSKA (reference sequence). CDR3 in amino acids: CSTGSPAINQPQHF. The CDR3 region has the DNA TGCAGTACGGGTAGTCCCGCTATCAATCAGCCCCAGCATTTT.

This clonotype showed up just once. This rearrangement joins TRBV2 to TRBJ2-7; possibly TRBD1 or TRBD2 for D (5 bases each). Germline CDR1 SNHLY, CDR2 FYNNEI. This CDR3 spans 12 amino acids. V was clipped by 2 bases and J by 5 bases, with 7 bases between them. The CDR3 sequence: CASSERGHEQYF. DNA of the CDR3: TGTGCCAGCAGTGAACGGGGCCACGAGCAGTACTTC.

Only a few counts were recorded for this clonotype. The CDR3 sequence is CASSFRVVPYNEQFF. CDR3 DNA: TGCGCCAGCAGCTTTCGAGTGGTGCCTTACAATGAGCAGTTCTTC. This rearrangement joins TRBV5-1 to TRBJ2-1, with D unclear. This CDR3 region has 15 residues. V lost 2 bases, J lost 4 bases, and 13 bases lay in between. In germline, CDR1 is SGHRS, CDR2 YFSETQ. Supplemented by reference TRBV5-1 and TRBJ2-1, the full variable domain reads KAGVTQTPRYLIKTRGQQVTLSCSPISGHRSVSWYQQTPGQGLQFLFEYFSETQRNKGNFPGRFSGRQFSNSRSEMNVSTLELGDSALYLCASSFRVVPYNEQFFGPGTRLTVL.

The rearrangement links TRBV24-1 to TRBJ2-3; 8 nucleotides line up with TRBD2. The CDR3 has 17 amino acids. The ends lost 0 bases at V and 6 bases at J; junction bases unmatched: 10. Germline lookup yields CDR1 KGHDR and CDR2 SFDVKD. CDR3 sequence: CATSDLSPAGDLDTQYF. CDR3 nucleotide sequence: TGTGCCACCAGTGATTTGTCCCCAGCGGGAGATCTGGATACGCAGTATTTT.

The chain joins TRBV12-3 or TRBV12-4 to TRBJ2-3; TRBD2 matches 7 bases. The trim removed 1 base at V and 6 bases at J, leaving 4 bases unmatched. There are 14 residues in the CDR3. In DNA form, the CDR3 reads TGTGCCAGCAGTTTAGTAGCGGGCGGGGATACGCAGTATTTT. It encodes CASSLVAGGDTQYF.

This clonotype was picked up a small number of times. The chain has TRBV2 and TRBJ1-1, with D possibly matching TRBD1 (5 bases). Trimming removed 7 bases from V and 0 bases from J, with 9 bases in between. This CDR3 is built from 13 residues. Germline V gene lookup returns CDR1 SNHLY and CDR2 FYNNEI. The chain's CDR3 is CASTGEMNTEAFF. CDR3 coding DNA: TGTGCCAGCACGGGGGAAATGAACACTGAAGCTTTCTTT.

This clonotype was detected only a few times. The chain carries TRBV20-1 and TRBJ2-1; maybe TRBD1 (5 bases). This CDR3 spans 14 amino acids. Trimming removed 5 bases from V and 6 bases from J, with 17 bases in between. CDR1 and CDR2 (germline): DFQATT, SNEGSKA (reference sequence). CDR3 nucleotide sequence: TGCAGTGCTCGACGCACACCTAGGGGCAATGAGCAGTTCTTC. Translated: CSARRTPRGNEQFF.

The chain employs TRBV7-9 and TRBJ2-5; D is unclear. This CDR3 contains 13 residues. The V end lost 7 bases, the J end lost 3 bases, and 12 bases lay between the germline ends. The germline V gene encodes CDR1 SEHNR and CDR2 FQNEAQ (reference sequence). CDR3 DNA: TGTGCCAGCATCCTCGGGTCCGAAGAGACCCAGTACTTC. Its translation is CASILGSEETQYF.